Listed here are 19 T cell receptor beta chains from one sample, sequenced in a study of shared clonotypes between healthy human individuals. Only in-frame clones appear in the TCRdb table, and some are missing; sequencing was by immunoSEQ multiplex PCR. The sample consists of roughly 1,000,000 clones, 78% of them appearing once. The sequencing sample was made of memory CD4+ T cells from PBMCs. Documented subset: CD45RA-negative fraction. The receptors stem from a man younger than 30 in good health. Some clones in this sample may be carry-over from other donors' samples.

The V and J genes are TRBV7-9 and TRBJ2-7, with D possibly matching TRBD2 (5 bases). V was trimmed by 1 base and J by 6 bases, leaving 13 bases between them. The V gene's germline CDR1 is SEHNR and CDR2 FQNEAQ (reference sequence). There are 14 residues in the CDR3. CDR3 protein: CASSLDLVEGEQYF. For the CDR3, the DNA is TGTGCCAGCAGCTTAGACCTGGTTGAGGGCGAGCAGTACTTC.

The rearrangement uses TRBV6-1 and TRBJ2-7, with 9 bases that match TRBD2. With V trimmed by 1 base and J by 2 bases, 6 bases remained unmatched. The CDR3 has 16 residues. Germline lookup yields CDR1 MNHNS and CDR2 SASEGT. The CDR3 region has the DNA TGTGCCAGCAGTGAAGGAGCGGGAGGTGGGCCCTACGAGCAGTACTTC. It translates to CASSEGAGGGPYEQYF.

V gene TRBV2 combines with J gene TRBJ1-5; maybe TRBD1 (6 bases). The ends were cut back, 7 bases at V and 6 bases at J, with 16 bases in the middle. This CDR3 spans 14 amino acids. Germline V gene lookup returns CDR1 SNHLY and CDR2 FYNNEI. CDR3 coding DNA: TGTGCCAGCATGCAGGGGTCGGTAGGTCAGCCCCAGCATTTT. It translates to CASMQGSVGQPQHF.

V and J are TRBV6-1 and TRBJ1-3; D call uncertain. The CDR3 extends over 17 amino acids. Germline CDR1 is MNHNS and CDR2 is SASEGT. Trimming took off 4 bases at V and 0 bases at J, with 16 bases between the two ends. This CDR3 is CASSVRAEGASGNTIYF. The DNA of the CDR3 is TGTGCCAGCAGTGTTAGGGCGGAAGGAGCCTCTGGAAACACCATATATTTT.

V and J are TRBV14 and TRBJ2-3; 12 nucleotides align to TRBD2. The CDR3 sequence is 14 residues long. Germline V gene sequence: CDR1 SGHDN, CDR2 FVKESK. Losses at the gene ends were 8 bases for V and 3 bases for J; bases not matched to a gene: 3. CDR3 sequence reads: CASAGTSGTDTQYF. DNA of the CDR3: TGTGCCAGCGCCGGGACTAGCGGGACAGATACGCAGTATTTT.

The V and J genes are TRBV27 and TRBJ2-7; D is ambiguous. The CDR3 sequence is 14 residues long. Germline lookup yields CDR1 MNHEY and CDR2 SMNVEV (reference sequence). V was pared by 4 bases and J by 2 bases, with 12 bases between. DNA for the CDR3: TGTGCCAGCAGTTCCTCCGGGTCCCCCTACGAGCAGTACTTC. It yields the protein CASSSSGSPYEQYF.

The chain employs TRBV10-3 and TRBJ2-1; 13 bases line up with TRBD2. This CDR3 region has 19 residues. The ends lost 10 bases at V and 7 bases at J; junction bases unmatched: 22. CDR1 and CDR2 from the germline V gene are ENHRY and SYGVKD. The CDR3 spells CATTPSGGLAGRTENEQFF. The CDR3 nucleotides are TGTGCCACCACCCCATCAGGGGGACTAGCGGGACGGACGGAGAATGAGCAGTTCTTC.

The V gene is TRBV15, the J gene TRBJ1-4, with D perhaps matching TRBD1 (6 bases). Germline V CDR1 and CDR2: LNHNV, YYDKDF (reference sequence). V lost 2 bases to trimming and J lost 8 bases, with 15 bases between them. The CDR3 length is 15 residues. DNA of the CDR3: TGTGCCACCAGCAGAAAACAGGGAACGGGAGAAAAACTGTTTTTT. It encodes CATSRKQGTGEKLFF.

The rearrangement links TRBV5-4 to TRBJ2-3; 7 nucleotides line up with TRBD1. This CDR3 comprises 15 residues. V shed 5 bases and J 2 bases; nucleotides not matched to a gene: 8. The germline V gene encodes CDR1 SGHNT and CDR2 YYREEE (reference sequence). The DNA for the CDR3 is TGTGCCAGCAGATTTGACAGGGCCCCCACAGATACGCAGTATTTT. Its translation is CASRFDRAPTDTQYF.

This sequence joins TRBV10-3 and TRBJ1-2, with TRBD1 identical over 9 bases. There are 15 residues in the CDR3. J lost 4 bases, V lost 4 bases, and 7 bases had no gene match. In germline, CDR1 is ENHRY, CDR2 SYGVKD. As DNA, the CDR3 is TGTGCCATCAGTGCCGTCACAGGGGGCGCCTATGGCTACACCTTC. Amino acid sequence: CAISAVTGGAYGYTF.

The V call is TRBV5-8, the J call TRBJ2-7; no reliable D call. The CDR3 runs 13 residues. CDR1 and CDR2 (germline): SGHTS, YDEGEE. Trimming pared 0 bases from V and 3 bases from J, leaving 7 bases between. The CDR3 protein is CASSLAMGYEQYF. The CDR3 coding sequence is TGTGCCAGCAGCTTGGCGATGGGCTACGAGCAGTACTTC.

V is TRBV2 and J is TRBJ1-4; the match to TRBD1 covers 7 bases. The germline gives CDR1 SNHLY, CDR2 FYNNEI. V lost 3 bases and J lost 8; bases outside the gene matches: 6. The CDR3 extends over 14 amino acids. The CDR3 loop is CASSEQGGLEKLFF. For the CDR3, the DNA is TGTGCCAGCAGTGAGCAGGGGGGTTTGGAAAAACTGTTTTTT. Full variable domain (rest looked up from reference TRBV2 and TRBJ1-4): EPEVTQTPSHQVTQMGQEVILRCVPISNHLYFYWYRQILGQKVEFLVSFYNNEISEKSEIFDDQFSVERPDGSNFTLKIRSTKLEDSAMYFCASSEQGGLEKLFFGSGTQLSVL.

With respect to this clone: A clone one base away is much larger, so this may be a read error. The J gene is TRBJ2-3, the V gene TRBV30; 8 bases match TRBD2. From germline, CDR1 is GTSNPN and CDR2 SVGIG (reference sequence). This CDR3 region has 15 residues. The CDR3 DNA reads TGTACCTGGACCAAACTAGCGGCAGGCACAGATACGCAGTATTTT. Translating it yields CTWTKLAAGTDTQYF.

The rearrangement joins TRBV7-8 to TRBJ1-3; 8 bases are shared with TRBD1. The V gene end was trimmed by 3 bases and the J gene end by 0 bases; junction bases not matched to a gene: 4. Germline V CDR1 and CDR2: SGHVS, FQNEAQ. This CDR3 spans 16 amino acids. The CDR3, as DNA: TGTGCCAGCAGCTTTACAGGGGGTTCCTCTGGAAACACCATATATTTT. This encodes CASSFTGGSSGNTIYF.

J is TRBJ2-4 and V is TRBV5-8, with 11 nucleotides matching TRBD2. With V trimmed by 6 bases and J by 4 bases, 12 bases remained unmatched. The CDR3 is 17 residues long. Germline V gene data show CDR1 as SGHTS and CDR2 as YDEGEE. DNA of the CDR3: TGTGCCAGCACCTATACTAGCGGGAGTAGGTCAAAAAACATTCAGTACTTC. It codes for CASTYTSGSRSKNIQYF. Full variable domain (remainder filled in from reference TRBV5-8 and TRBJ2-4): EAGVTQSPTHLIKTRGQQATLRCSPISGHTSVYWYQQALGLGLQFLLWYDEGEERNRGNFPPRFSGRQFPNYSSELNVNALELEDSALYLCASTYTSGSRSKNIQYFGAGTRLSVL.

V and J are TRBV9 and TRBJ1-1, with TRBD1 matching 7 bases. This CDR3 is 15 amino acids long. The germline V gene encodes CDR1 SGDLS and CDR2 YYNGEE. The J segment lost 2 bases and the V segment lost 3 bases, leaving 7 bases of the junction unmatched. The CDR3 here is CASSASRGFNTEAFF. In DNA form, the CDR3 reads TGTGCCAGCAGCGCATCCAGGGGGTTTAACACTGAAGCTTTCTTT.

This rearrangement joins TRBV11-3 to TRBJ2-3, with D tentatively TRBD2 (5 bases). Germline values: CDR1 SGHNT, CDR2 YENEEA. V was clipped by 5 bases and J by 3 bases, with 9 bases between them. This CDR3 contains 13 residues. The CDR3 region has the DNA TGTGCCAGCAGCACGGGGATTACAGATACGCAGTATTTT. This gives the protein CASSTGITDTQYF. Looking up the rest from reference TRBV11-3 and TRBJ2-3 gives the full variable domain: EAGVVQSPRYKIIEKKQPVAFWCNPISGHNTLYWYLQNLGQGPELLIRYENEEAVDDSQLPKDRFSAERLKGVDSTLKIQPAELGDSAVYLCASSTGITDTQYFGPGTRLTVL.

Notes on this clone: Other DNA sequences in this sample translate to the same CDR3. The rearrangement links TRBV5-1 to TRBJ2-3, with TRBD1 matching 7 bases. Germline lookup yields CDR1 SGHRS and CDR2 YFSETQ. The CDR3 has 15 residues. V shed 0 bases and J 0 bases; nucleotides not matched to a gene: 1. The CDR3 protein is CASSLEGASTDTQYF. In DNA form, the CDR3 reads TGCGCCAGCAGCTTGGAGGGGGCGAGCACAGATACGCAGTATTTT.

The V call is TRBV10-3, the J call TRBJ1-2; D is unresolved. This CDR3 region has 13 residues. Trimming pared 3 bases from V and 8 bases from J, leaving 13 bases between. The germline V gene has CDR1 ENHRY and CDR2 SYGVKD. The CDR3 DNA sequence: TGTGCCATCAGTGAAGGGTCCCCCGTAGGCTACACCTTC. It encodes CAISEGSPVGYTF.